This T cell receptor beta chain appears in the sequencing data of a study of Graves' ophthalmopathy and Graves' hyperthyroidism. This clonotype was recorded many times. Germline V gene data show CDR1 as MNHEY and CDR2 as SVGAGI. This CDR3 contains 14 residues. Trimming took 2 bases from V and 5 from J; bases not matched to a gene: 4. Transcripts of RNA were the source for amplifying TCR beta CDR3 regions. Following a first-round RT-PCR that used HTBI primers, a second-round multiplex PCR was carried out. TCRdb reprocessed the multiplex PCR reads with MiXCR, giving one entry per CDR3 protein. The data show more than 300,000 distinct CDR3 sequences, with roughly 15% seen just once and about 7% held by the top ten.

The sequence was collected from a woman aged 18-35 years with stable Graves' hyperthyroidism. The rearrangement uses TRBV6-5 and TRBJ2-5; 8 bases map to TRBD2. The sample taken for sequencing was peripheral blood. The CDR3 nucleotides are TGTGCCAGCAGTTACAGCGGGGGTGGGGAGACCCAGTACTTC. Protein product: CASSYSGGGETQYF.